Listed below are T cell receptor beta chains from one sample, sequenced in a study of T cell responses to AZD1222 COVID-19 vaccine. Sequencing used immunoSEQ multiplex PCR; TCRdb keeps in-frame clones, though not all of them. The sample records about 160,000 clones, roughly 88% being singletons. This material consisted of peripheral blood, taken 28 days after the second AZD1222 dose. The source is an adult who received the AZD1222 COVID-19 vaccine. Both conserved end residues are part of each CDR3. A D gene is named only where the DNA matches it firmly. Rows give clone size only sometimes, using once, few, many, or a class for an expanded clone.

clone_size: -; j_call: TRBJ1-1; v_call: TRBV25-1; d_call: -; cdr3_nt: TGTGCCAGCAGCCAGGGGCCGAACACTGAAGCTTTCTTT; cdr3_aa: CASSQGPNTEAFF
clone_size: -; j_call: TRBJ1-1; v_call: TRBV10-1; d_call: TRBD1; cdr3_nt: TGCGCCAGCAGTGAGCCGGGACAGGCTGTTACTGAAGCTTTCTTT; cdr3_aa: CASSEPGQAVTEAFF
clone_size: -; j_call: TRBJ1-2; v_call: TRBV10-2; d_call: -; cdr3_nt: TGCGCCAGCAGTGAGTCGAAGGCAGACCGCTATGGCTACACCTTC; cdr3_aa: CASSESKADRYGYTF
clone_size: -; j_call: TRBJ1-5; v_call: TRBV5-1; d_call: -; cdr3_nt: TGCGCCAGCAGCTTGGGAACCCGGGGAAGCAATCAGCCCCAGCATTTT; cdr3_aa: CASSLGTRGSNQPQHF
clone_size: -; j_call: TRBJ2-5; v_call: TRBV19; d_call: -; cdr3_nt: TGTGCCAGTAGTATAGAAGGCAGGGGCCTTCAAGAGACCCAGTACTTC; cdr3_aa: CASSIEGRGLQETQYF
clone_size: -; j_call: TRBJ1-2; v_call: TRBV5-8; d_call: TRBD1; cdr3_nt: TGTGCCAGCAGCGCCTCAGGGGGCTATGGCTACACCTTC; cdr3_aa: CASSASGGYGYTF
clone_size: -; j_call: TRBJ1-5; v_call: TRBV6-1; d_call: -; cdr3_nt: TGTGCCAGCAGTGAAGCTCCGGGCCGGGTTTATCAGCCCCAGCATTTT; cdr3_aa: CASSEAPGRVYQPQHF
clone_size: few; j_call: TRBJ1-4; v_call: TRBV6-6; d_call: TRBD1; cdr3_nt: TGTGCCAGCAGGAACGGAAGAGACAGGGTAAATGAAAAACTGTTTTTT; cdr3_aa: CASRNGRDRVNEKLFF
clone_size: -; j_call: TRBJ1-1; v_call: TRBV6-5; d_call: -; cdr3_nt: TGTGCCACCACCGGACGGGAGGACACTGAAGCTTTCTTT; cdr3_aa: CATTGREDTEAFF
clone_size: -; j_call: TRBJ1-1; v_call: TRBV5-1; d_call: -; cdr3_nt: TGCGCCAGCAGCTTATATCCGTCGGCCTTTGTGGGTTTGGAAGCTTTCTTT; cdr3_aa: CASSLYPSAFVGLEAFF
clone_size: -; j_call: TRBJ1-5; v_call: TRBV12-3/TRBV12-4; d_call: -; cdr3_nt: TGTGCCAGCAGTTCAGGGGAGGGTCAGCCCCAGCATTTT; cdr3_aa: CASSSGEGQPQHF
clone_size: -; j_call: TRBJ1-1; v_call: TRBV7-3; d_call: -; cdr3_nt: TGTGCCAGCAGCTTAATGGGTTCCGGGAGGAACACTGAAGCTTTCTTT; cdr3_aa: CASSLMGSGRNTEAFF
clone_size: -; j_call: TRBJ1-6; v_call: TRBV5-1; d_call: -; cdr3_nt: TGCGCCAGCAGCTTGGGACAGCTCGGTTCACCCCTCCACTTT; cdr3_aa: CASSLGQLGSPLHF
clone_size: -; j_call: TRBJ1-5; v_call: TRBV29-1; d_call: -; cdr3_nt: TGCAGCGTTTCAACAGAGTATAGCAATCAGCCCCAGCATTTT; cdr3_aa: CSVSTEYSNQPQHF
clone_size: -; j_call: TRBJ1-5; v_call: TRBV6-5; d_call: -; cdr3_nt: TGTGCCAGCAGTCCAGGGACTGAGCCCCAGCATTTT; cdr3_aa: CASSPGTEPQHF
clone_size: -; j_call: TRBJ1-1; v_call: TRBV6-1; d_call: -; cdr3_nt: TGTGCCAGCAGTGAGAGAAGCTTTTTGGCTGCTTTCTTT; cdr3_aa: CASSERSFLAAFF
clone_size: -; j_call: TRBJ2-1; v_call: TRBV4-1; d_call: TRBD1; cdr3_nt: TGCGCCAGCAGCCAAGGCGGGACAGGCACCAATGAGCAGTTCTTC; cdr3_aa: CASSQGGTGTNEQFF
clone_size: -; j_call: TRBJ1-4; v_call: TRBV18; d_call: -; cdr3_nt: TGTGCCAGCTCACCGAGGGCCTTCAACCCTCCCGAAAAACTGTTTTTT; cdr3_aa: CASSPRAFNPPEKLFF
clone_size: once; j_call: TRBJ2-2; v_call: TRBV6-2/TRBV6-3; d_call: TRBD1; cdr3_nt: TGTGCCAGCAGTCCAGGGGGCACCGGGGAGCTGTTTTTT; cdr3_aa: CASSPGGTGELFF
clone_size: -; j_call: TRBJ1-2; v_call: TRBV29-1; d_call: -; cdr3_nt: TGCAGCGTTGCAACTGCTATCTTGGACTATGGCTACACCTTC; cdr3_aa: CSVATAILDYGYTF
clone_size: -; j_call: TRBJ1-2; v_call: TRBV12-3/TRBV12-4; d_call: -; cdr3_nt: TGTGCCAGCAGTCCCCCTGCTAACTATGGCTACACCTTC; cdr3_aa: CASSPPANYGYTF
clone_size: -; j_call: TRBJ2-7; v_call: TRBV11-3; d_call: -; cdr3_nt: TGTGCCAGCAGCTTAGAGGGGTACGAGCAGTACTTC; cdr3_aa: CASSLEGYEQYF
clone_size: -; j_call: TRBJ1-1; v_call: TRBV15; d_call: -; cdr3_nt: TGTGCCACCCTTGAAGCTTTCTTT; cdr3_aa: CATLEAFF
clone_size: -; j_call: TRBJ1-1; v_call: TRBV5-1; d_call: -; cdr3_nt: TGCGCCAGCAGCCAGGCCGGGGGGCACACTGAAGCTTTCTTT; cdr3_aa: CASSQAGGHTEAFF
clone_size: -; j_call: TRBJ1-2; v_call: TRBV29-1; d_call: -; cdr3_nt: TGCAGCGTTGAAGATCTGCGCTATGGCTACACCTTC; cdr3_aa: CSVEDLRYGYTF
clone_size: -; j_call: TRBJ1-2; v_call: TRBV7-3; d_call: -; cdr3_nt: TGTGCCAGCAGCCCGGGTTCTGGGTTTGGCTACACCTTC; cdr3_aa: CASSPGSGFGYTF
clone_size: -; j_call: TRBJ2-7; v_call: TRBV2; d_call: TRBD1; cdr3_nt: TGTGCCAACTCCGGGACAGGGGTGGGCTACGAGCAGTACTTC; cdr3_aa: CANSGTGVGYEQYF
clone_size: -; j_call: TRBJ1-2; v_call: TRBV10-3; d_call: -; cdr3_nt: TGTGCCATCAGTGAGGACAGCCTCTATGGCTACACCTTC; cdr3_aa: CAISEDSLYGYTF